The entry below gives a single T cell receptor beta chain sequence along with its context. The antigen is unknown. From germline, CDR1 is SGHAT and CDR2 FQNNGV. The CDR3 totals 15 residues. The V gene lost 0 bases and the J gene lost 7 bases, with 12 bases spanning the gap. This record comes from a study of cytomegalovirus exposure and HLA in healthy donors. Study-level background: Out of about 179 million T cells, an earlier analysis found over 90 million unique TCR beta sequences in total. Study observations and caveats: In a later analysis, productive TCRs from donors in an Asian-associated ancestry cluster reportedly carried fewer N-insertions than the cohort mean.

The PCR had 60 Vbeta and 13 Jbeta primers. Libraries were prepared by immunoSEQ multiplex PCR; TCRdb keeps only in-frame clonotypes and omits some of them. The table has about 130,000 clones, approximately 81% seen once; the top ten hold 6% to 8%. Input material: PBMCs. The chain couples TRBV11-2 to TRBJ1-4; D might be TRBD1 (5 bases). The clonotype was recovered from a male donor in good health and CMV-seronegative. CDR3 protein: CASSLDGGISEKLFF. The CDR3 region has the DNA TGTGCCAGCAGCTTAGATGGGGGGATTAGTGAAAAACTGTTTTTT.